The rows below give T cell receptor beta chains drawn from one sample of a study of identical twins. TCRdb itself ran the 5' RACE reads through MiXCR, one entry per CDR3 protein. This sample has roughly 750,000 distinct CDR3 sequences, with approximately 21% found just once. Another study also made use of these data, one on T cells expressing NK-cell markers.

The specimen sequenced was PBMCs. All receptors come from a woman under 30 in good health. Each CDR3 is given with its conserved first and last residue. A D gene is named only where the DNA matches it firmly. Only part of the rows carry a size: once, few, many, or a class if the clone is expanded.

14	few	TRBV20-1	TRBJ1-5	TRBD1	CSAPRTGEEQPQHF	TGCAGTGCGCCTCGGACAGGGGAAGAACAGCCCCAGCATTTT
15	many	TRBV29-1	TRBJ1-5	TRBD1	CSARTGGTGDQPQHF	TGCAGCGCCCGAACAGGGGGGACAGGGGATCAGCCCCAGCATTTT
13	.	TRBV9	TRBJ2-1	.	CASSVGGFDEQFF	TGTGCCAGCAGCGTAGGAGGGTTCGATGAGCAGTTCTTC
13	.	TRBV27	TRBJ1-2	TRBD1	CASSPGQGNGYTF	TGTGCCAGCAGTCCCGGACAGGGGAATGGCTACACCTTC
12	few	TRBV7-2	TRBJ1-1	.	CASSSGRREAFF	TGTGCCAGCAGCTCCGGACGGAGAGAAGCTTTCTTT
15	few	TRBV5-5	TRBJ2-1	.	CASSATTLASNEQFF	TGTGCCAGCAGCGCTACAACCCTAGCGTCGAATGAGCAGTTCTTC
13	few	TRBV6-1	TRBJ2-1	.	CASARRAGHEQFF	TGTGCCAGCGCCCGGAGGGCGGGACATGAGCAGTTCTTC
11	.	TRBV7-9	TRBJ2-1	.	CASSYQHEQFF	TGTGCCAGCAGCTATCAACATGAGCAGTTCTTC
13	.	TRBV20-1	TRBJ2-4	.	CSAPRGRGNIQYF	TGCAGTGCTCCAAGGGGACGTGGGAACATTCAGTACTTC
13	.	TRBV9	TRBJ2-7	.	CASSVDPSYEQYF	TGTGCCAGCAGCGTAGACCCTTCCTACGAGCAGTACTTC
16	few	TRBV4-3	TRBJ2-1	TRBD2	CASSHDGTSGSGEQFF	TGCGCCAGCAGCCACGACGGGACTAGCGGGAGCGGTGAGCAGTTCTTC
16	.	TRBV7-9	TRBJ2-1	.	CASNVRGGASYNEQFF	TGTGCCAGCAACGTACGAGGGGGGGCCTCCTACAATGAGCAGTTCTTC
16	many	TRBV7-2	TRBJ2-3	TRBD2	CASSVRLAGLADTQYF	TGTGCCAGCAGCGTGCGACTAGCGGGATTAGCAGATACGCAGTATTTT
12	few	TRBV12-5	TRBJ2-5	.	CASGLRRETQYF	TGTGCTAGTGGTTTACGAAGAGAGACCCAGTACTTC
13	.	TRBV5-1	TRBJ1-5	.	CASSLSANQPQHF	TGCGCCAGCAGCTTGTCGGCAAATCAGCCCCAGCATTTT
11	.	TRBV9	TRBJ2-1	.	CASSVNGEQFF	TGTGCCAGCAGCGTAAATGGTGAGCAGTTCTTC
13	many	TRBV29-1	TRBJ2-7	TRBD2	CSVETSGTYEQYF	TGCAGCGTTGAAACTAGCGGGACCTACGAGCAGTACTTC
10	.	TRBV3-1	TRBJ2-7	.	CGPRPSEQYF	TGTGGCCCCCGGCCCAGCGAGCAGTACTTC
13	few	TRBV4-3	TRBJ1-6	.	CASSQVEGTPLHF	TGCGCCAGCAGCCAAGTAGAGGGAACACCCCTCCACTTT
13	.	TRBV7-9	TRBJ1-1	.	CASSLGKRAEAFF	TGTGCCAGCAGCTTGGGTAAGCGGGCAGAAGCTTTCTTT
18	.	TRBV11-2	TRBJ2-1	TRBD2	CASSLNVASGSHRVEQFF	TGTGCCAGCAGCTTAAATGTTGCTAGCGGGAGTCATCGGGTTGAGCAGTTCTTC
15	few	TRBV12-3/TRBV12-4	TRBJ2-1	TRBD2	CASSFTLAGGNEQFF	TGTGCCAGCAGTTTTACCCTAGCGGGGGGCAATGAGCAGTTCTTC
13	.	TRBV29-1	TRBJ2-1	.	CSVAGVGYNEQFF	TGCAGCGTTGCCGGGGTGGGATACAATGAGCAGTTCTTC
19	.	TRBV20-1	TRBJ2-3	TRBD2	CSARRPGGGPGSSTDTQYF	TGCAGTGCTAGGAGGCCCGGCGGGGGACCCGGTTCTAGCACAGATACGCAGTATTTT
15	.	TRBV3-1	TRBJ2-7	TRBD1	CASSWTGTVTYEQYF	TGTGCCAGCAGCTGGACCGGGACAGTCACCTACGAGCAGTACTTC
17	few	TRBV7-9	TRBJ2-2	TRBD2	CASTKHLRREVDGELFF	TGTGCCAGCACAAAGCACCTGAGGCGGGAGGTCGACGGGGAGCTGTTTTTT
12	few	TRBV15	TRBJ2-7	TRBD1	CATSRQGNEQYF	TGTGCCACCAGCCGACAGGGCAACGAGCAGTACTTC
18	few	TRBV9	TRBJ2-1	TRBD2	CASSAHRTSTSSYNEQFF	TGTGCCAGCAGCGCCCATCGGACTAGTACCTCCTCCTACAATGAGCAGTTCTTC
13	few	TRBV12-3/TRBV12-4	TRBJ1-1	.	CASSRWLHTEAFF	TGTGCCAGCAGCCGTTGGTTGCACACTGAAGCTTTCTTT
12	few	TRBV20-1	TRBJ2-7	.	CSAKTGTYEQYF	TGCAGTGCTAAGACTGGAACCTACGAGCAGTACTTC
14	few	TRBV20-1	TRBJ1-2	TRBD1	CSATERQGGYGYTF	TGCAGTGCCACCGAGCGACAGGGCGGCTATGGCTACACCTTC
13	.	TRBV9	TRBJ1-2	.	CASSVEMGGGYTF	TGTGCCAGCAGCGTAGAAATGGGGGGTGGCTACACCTTC
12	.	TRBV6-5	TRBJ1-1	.	CASYQQNTEAFF	TGTGCCAGTTACCAGCAGAACACTGAAGCTTTCTTT
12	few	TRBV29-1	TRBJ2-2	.	CSVVGNTGELFF	TGCAGCGTTGTTGGAAACACCGGGGAGCTGTTTTTT
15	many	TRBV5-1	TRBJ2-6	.	CASSLVVSGANVLTF	TGTGCCAGCAGCTTAGTAGTGAGTGGGGCCAACGTCCTGACTTTC
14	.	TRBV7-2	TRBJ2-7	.	CASSLVGGPYEQYF	TGTGCCAGCAGCCTCGTAGGGGGTCCCTACGAGCAGTACTTC
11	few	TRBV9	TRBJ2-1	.	CASSLLGPQFF	TGTGCCAGCAGCCTGTTGGGGCCCCAGTTCTTC
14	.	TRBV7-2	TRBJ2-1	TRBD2	CASRYGLAVNVQFF	TGTGCCAGCAGATACGGACTAGCAGTCAATGTGCAGTTCTTC
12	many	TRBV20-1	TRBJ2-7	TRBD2	CSAGGSSYEQYF	TGCAGTGCGGGGGGGAGCTCCTACGAGCAGTACTTC